A selection of T cell receptor beta chains follows, all from one sample in a study of blood T cell repertoires in COVID-19. TCRdb's table, derived via immunoSEQ multiplex PCR, lists solely in-frame clones and lacks some. The sample holds about 89,000 clones; roughly 79% are singletons and the top ten take about 10%. What was sequenced was peripheral blood. The receptors were gathered from a man between 65 and 79 years old with acute or convalescent COVID-19. The CDR3 runs from the conserved cysteine through the conserved F or W. The order of the fields is V gene, J gene, D gene, CDR3 protein, CDR3 DNA. A D gene is named only where the DNA matches it firmly.

TRBV7-2	TRBJ2-5	TRBD1	CASSLDNRGGPQETQYF	TGTGCCAGCAGCTTGGATAACAGGGGTGGGCCTCAAGAGACCCAGTACTTC
TRBV29-1	TRBJ2-2	TRBD2	CSVEDELAGNTGELFF	TGCAGCGTTGAAGATGAACTAGCGGGAAACACCGGGGAGCTGTTTTTT
TRBV19	TRBJ1-1	NA	CASSFHGRANTEAFF	TGTGCCAGTAGTTTTCATGGCAGGGCCAACACTGAAGCTTTCTTT
TRBV5-6	TRBJ2-3	NA	CASIKKGTDTQYF	TGTGCCAGCATCAAAAAGGGGACAGATACGCAGTATTTT
TRBV5-5	TRBJ1-6	NA	CASSLEGTITLHF	TGTGCCAGCAGCTTGGAGGGGACAATCACCCTCCACTTT
TRBV20-1	TRBJ2-2	TRBD1	CSASKQGGTGELFF	TGCAGTGCTAGTAAACAGGGGGGTACCGGGGAGCTGTTTTTT
TRBV6-5	TRBJ1-5	NA	CASSYGGNQPQHF	TGTGCCAGCAGTTATGGGGGGAATCAGCCCCAGCATTTT
TRBV6-6	TRBJ1-6	NA	CASSSGGDNSPLHF	TGTGCCAGCAGCTCCGGAGGCGATAATTCACCCCTCCACTTT
TRBV7-9	TRBJ2-5	NA	CASSLASGVGWTQYF	TGTGCCAGCAGCTTAGCCTCAGGGGTGGGTTGGACCCAGTACTTC
TRBV25-1	TRBJ2-3	TRBD2	CASFGTSGGDTQYF	TGTGCCAGCTTCGGGACTAGCGGGGGGGATACGCAGTATTTT
TRBV2	TRBJ1-1	NA	CASTHTGSKNTEAFF	TGTGCCAGCACCCATACAGGGTCTAAGAACACTGAAGCTTTCTTT
TRBV2	TRBJ1-2	TRBD1	CASSPGTGYGYTF	TGTGCCAGCAGTCCCGGGACAGGGTATGGCTACACCTTC
TRBV30	TRBJ2-7	NA	CAWSEGVTYEQYF	TGTGCCTGGAGTGAAGGGGTAACCTACGAGCAGTACTTC